The 27 T cell receptor beta chains below all came from one sample that was sequenced in a study of OX40 agonist ivuxolimab in advanced cancers. Profiled with immunoSEQ multiplex PCR; TCRdb holds only in-frame clones, not every one. This table has just under 75,000 clones, approximately 90% appearing once. Sequencing was performed on CD4+ or CD8+ T cells sorted from blood, taken in a trial of the OX40 agonist ivuxolimab. The receptors come from an adult with an advanced solid tumor such as melanoma, head and neck, liver or kidney cancer.

The chain uses TRBV6-5 and TRBJ2-7, with TRBD2 as a possible D gene (6 bases). Deletions cut 5 bases from V and 1 base from J, with 12 bases between. This CDR3 contains 14 residues. The germline V gene encodes CDR1 MNHEY and CDR2 SVGAGI. The CDR3: CASSGGTGSYEQYF. The CDR3 DNA sequence: TGTGCCAGCAGTGGCGGGACGGGTTCCTACGAGCAGTACTTC.

By its share, this clone is medium-sized. The rearrangement joins TRBV4-1 to TRBJ2-1; D unresolved. Germline V lookup: CDR1 MGHRA, CDR2 YSYEKL. V shed 0 bases and J shed 7 bases, with 7 bases lying between them. The CDR3 is 13 amino acids. The CDR3 spells CASSQDFHNEQFF. CDR3 bases: TGCGCCAGCAGCCAAGATTTTCATAATGAGCAGTTCTTC.

This chain connects TRBV7-2 to TRBJ2-5; D remains unclear. CDR3 length equals 13 residues. Germline V gene lookup returns CDR1 SGHTA and CDR2 FQGNSA. V was shortened by 9 bases and J by 9 bases, with 20 bases between the two germline ends. The CDR3 reads CASYGPPQVPQYF. CDR3 DNA: TGTGCCAGTTACGGGCCACCTCAAGTCCCCCAGTACTTC.

The J gene is TRBJ1-3, the V gene TRBV11-2; no reliable D call. The CDR3 is made up of 15 amino acids. V dropped 4 bases and J dropped 1 base, with 11 bases sitting between them. CDR1 and CDR2 (germline): SGHAT, FQNNGV. The CDR3 region is CASSSSGVSGNTIYF. In DNA, the CDR3 is TGTGCCAGCAGCTCCTCAGGTGTGTCTGGAAACACCATATATTTT.

This rearrangement joins TRBV5-6 to TRBJ2-1; tentatively, D is TRBD2 (7 bases). The CDR3 length is 13 residues. The germline V gene has CDR1 SGHDT and CDR2 YYEEEE. The V gene lost 4 bases and the J gene lost 9 bases, with 14 bases spanning the gap. The CDR3: CASSRGAISEQFF. The DNA of the CDR3 is TGTGCCAGCAGCCGGGGGGCCATCAGTGAGCAGTTCTTC.

The rearrangement links TRBV5-1 to TRBJ2-7; D remains unclear. This CDR3 comprises 13 residues. From germline, CDR1 is SGHRS and CDR2 YFSETQ. Trimming took off 2 bases at V and 1 base at J, with 7 bases between the two ends. The CDR3 spells CASSFDQSYEQYF. DNA for the CDR3: TGCGCCAGCAGCTTCGACCAATCCTACGAGCAGTACTTC.

The chain has TRBV5-4 and TRBJ2-3; D gene ambiguous. V was clipped by 4 bases and J by 5 bases, with 8 bases between them. This CDR3 contains 12 residues. Germline V gene data show CDR1 as SGHNT and CDR2 as YYREEE (reference sequence). The CDR3 is CASSLIGDTQYF. The CDR3 DNA reads as TGTGCCAGCAGCCTGATTGGAGATACGCAGTATTTT.

The chain links TRBV9 to TRBJ2-1; 8 nucleotides match TRBD2. With 2 bases clipped from V and 9 bases from J, the junction kept 7 bases outside the gene matches. CDR3 length: 14 residues. Looked up from germline, CDR1 is SGDLS and CDR2 is YYNGEE. CDR3 amino acids: CASSVRAGGGEQFF. In DNA, the CDR3 is TGTGCCAGCAGCGTTAGGGCGGGAGGAGGTGAGCAGTTCTTC.

The chain employs TRBV19 and TRBJ1-2; D uncertain. With 2 bases removed from V and 7 bases from J, the gap between germline ends came to 5 bases. Germline V CDR1 and CDR2: LNHDA, SQIVND (reference sequence). The CDR3 spans 11 residues. The CDR3: CASSILGGYTF. CDR3 in DNA: TGTGCCAGTAGTATACTAGGTGGCTACACCTTC.

Concerning this clone: A junction end diverges from the germline sequence, so it may reflect a read error. The chain employs TRBV7-8 and TRBJ1-1; weak D call: TRBD1 (6 bases). Germline CDR1 is SGHVS and CDR2 is FQNEAQ. The CDR3 has 15 residues. The CDR3 DNA reads TGTGCCACCAGCCGTCCGGGGGCCGGGAACACTGAAGCTTTCTTT. Residues: CATSRPGAGNTEAFF.

This clone was recorded once. The chain uses TRBV7-9 and TRBJ1-6; D not certain. The CDR3 spans 13 residues. CDR1 is SEHNR, CDR2 FQNEAQ, per germline (reference sequence). V was shortened by 1 base and J by 10 bases, with 8 bases between the two germline ends. The CDR3 reads CASSLGFESPLHF. The CDR3, as DNA: TGTGCCAGCAGCTTAGGATTCGAATCACCCCTCCACTTT. Based on the CDR3 plus reference TRBV7-9 and TRBJ1-6, the full variable domain is DTGVSQNPRHKITKRGQNVTFRCDPISEHNRLYWYRQTLGQGPEFLTYFQNEAQLEKSRLLSDRFSAERPKGSFSTLEIQRTEQGDSAMYLCASSLGFESPLHFGNGTRLTVT.

Details on this clone: Mismatch with germline at one junction end may stem from a read error. J is TRBJ1-1 and V is TRBV18; no reliable D call. The CDR3 runs to 13 residues. Germline CDR1 is KGHSH and CDR2 is LQKENI. CDR3 region: CASSPLSDTEAFF. The CDR3 DNA sequence: TGTGCCAGCTCCCCACTCAGTGACACTGAAGCTTTCTTT.

Only one count was recorded for this clone. The rearrangement links TRBV5-1 to TRBJ2-7; TRBD2 aligns across 10 bases. The CDR3 runs 15 residues. Germline lookup yields CDR1 SGHRS and CDR2 YFSETQ. V was clipped by 0 bases and J by 5 bases; unmatched bases: 5. The CDR3 here is CASSLGTSGWDEQYF. The CDR3 nucleotides read TGCGCCAGCAGCTTGGGGACTAGCGGATGGGACGAGCAGTACTTC.

The chain links TRBV5-6 to TRBJ2-1, with TRBD1 matching over 8 bases. The V gene end was trimmed by 2 bases and the J gene end by 4 bases; junction bases not matched to a gene: 8. The CDR3 has 16 amino acids. CDR1 is SGHDT, CDR2 YYEEEE, per germline. CDR3 sequence: CASSFLGTGPYNEQFF. CDR3 sequence (DNA): TGTGCCAGCAGCTTCCTCGGGACAGGCCCTTACAATGAGCAGTTCTTC.

The V gene is TRBV7-2, the J gene TRBJ1-5; 8 nucleotides match TRBD1. Germline V lookup: CDR1 SGHTA, CDR2 FQGNSA. This CDR3 is 15 amino acids long. With 6 bases clipped from V and 2 bases from J, the junction kept 6 bases outside the gene matches. CDR3 loop: CASRQTGDRNQPQHF. The CDR3 DNA reads TGTGCCAGCAGACAGACAGGGGATCGCAATCAGCCCCAGCATTTT.

CDR3 in DNA: TGTGCCAGCAGTTCATCTAGCGGGAGCATAGATGAGCAGTTCTTC. This sequence encodes CASSSSSGSIDEQFF. The genes are TRBV27 and TRBJ2-1; the match to TRBD2 covers 10 bases. The germline CDR1 and CDR2 sequences are MNHEY and SMNVEV (reference sequence). CDR3 size: 15 residues. Trimming cost V 4 bases and J 8 bases; bases outside gene matches: 8.

J is TRBJ2-7 and V is TRBV5-1; 16 bases agree with TRBD2. J lost 5 bases, V lost 2 bases, and 7 bases had no gene match. Germline lookup yields CDR1 SGHRS and CDR2 YFSETQ. This CDR3 has 17 amino acids. The CDR3 protein is CASSLPGLAGGLDEQYF. The DNA for the CDR3 is TGCGCCAGCAGCTTACCGGGACTAGCGGGAGGGCTGGACGAGCAGTACTTC.

The chain is built from TRBV19 and TRBJ2-3; 14 bases are a match to TRBD2. The V and J ends lost 3 bases and 3 bases, in that order; junction bases with no gene match: 11. This CDR3 comprises 19 residues. Germline V gene data show CDR1 as LNHDA and CDR2 as SQIVND (reference sequence). The CDR3 nucleotides read TGTGCCAGTAGTATGAGGGGACTAGCGGGAGCCCGGAGTACAGATACGCAGTATTTT. Its protein product is CASSMRGLAGARSTDTQYF.

In its sample, this clone was seen once. The chain recombines TRBV4-3 with TRBJ2-1; a possible D gene is TRBD2 (6 bases). From germline, CDR1 is LGHNA and CDR2 YSLEER. The CDR3 runs 14 residues. The V and J ends lost 1 base and 7 bases respectively, with 11 bases between them. The CDR3 DNA reads TGCGCCAGCAGCCAAGGACGGGAGCCGAATGAGCAGTTCTTC. Translating gives CASSQGREPNEQFF.

The chain links TRBV11-2 to TRBJ2-1; 9 bases agree with TRBD2. The CDR3 has 15 residues. J lost 9 bases, V lost 5 bases, and 11 bases had no gene match. Germline V gene data show CDR1 as SGHAT and CDR2 as FQNNGV. The CDR3 here is CASSTNSGSGTEQFF. Here the CDR3 DNA reads TGTGCCAGCAGCACAAATAGCGGGAGCGGTACTGAGCAGTTCTTC. The full variable domain, in which reference TRBV11-2 and TRBJ2-1 provide the parts outside the CDR3, is EAGVAQSPRYKIIEKRQSVAFWCNPISGHATLYWYQQILGQGPKLLIQFQNNGVVDDSQLPKDRFSAERLKGVDSTLKIQPAKLEDSAVYLCASSTNSGSGTEQFFGPGTRLTVL.

This clone turned up a few times. The chain links TRBV6-5 to TRBJ1-4; 7 nucleotides line up with TRBD1. Germline V gene data show CDR1 as MNHEY and CDR2 as SVGAGI. The CDR3 runs to 13 residues. J was trimmed by 8 bases and V by 5 bases; bases with no gene match: 5. This CDR3 reads CASSRGHGEKLFF. The CDR3 nucleotides are TGTGCCAGCAGTAGGGGGCACGGAGAAAAACTGTTTTTT.

This chain joins TRBV10-3 and TRBJ2-2; 8 nucleotides line up with TRBD1. CDR3 size: 13 residues. CDR1 ENHRY and CDR2 SYGVKD come from the germline V gene. J lost 3 bases, V lost 6 bases, and 0 bases had no gene match. The CDR3 reads CAIRGQDTGELFF. CDR3 in DNA: TGTGCCATCAGGGGACAGGACACCGGGGAGCTGTTTTTT.

The rearrangement links TRBV5-1 to TRBJ2-6, with 8 bases that match TRBD1. From germline, CDR1 is SGHRS and CDR2 YFSETQ. The CDR3 runs 16 residues. J lost 3 bases, V lost 4 bases, and 6 bases had no gene match. The CDR3: CASSLQGAGGANVLTF. In DNA, the CDR3 is TGCGCCAGCAGCCTTCAGGGGGCAGGTGGGGCCAACGTCCTGACTTTC.

V is TRBV18 and J is TRBJ2-1; 8 nucleotides agree with TRBD2. V shed 3 bases, J shed 13 bases, and the junction held 8 bases outside the gene matches. The CDR3 is made up of 13 amino acids. Germline-derived CDR1 and CDR2 are KGHSH and LQKENI. As DNA, the CDR3 is TGTGCCAGCTCACCCGGGGCGGGAGGCCCACAGTTCTTC. Translating gives CASSPGAGGPQFF.

This clone was detected only a few times. The chain joins TRBV11-1 to TRBJ2-7; D perhaps matches TRBD1 (6 bases). Germline CDR1 is SGHAT and CDR2 is FQDESV (reference sequence). The CDR3 extends over 14 amino acids. V gave up 0 bases and J gave up 2 bases, with 8 bases separating them. The CDR3 sequence is CASSLAQGPYEQYF. The DNA of the CDR3 is TGTGCCAGCAGCTTAGCGCAGGGGCCCTACGAGCAGTACTTC. The full variable domain, with the rest looked up from reference TRBV11-1 and TRBJ2-7, is EAEVAQSPRYKITEKSQAVAFWCDPISGHATLYWYRQILGQGPELLVQFQDESVVDDSQLPKDRFSAERLKGVDSTLKIQPAELGDSAMYLCASSLAQGPYEQYFGPGTRLTVT.

The gene calls are TRBV5-6 and TRBJ1-2; maybe TRBD1 (6 bases). There are 15 residues in the CDR3. CDR1 SGHDT and CDR2 YYEEEE come from the germline V gene. Trimming cost V 0 bases and J 2 bases, with 11 bases left between them. The CDR3 nucleotides are TGTGCCAGCAGCTTGGAACAGGGCGCCAACTATGGCTACACCTTC. This gives the protein CASSLEQGANYGYTF.

The V and J genes are TRBV10-3 and TRBJ2-3; D is undetermined. V dropped 9 bases and J dropped 4 bases, with 11 bases sitting between them. This CDR3 spans 12 amino acids. Germline V gene lookup returns CDR1 ENHRY and CDR2 SYGVKD. The CDR3 reads CAISWGSDTQYF. CDR3 coding DNA: TGTGCCATTTCCTGGGGATCAGATACGCAGTATTTT.